A single sample is the source of the 2 T cell receptor beta chains below, sequenced in a study of blood T cells in healthy people across ages. Together with a sample-barcoded 5' primer, a J-beta primer mix was included in a second PCR lasting about 6 to 11 cycles. Using its own MiXCR run on the 5' RACE reads, TCRdb lists one record per CDR3 protein. The sample records hundreds of thousands of distinct CDR3 sequences, 29% being singletons. The sequencing input was blood. These receptors were taken from a woman at least 80 years old in good health.

The sample holds many counts of this clonotype. V and J are TRBV7-2 and TRBJ2-6; D is unclear. CDR1 is SGHTA, CDR2 FQGNSA, per germline. V lost 3 bases, J lost 1 base, and 7 bases lay in between. This CDR3 is 15 amino acids long. CDR3 DNA: TGTGCCAGCAGCTTCGGCCGTTCTGGGGCCAACGTCCTGACTTTC. It yields the protein CASSFGRSGANVLTF.

This clonotype was seen just once. The CDR3, as DNA: TGTGCCAGCACCCGTGGCGGGGGCGGACTCTCCTACAATGAGCAGTACTTC. It is translated as CASTRGGGGLSYNEQYF. J is TRBJ2-1 and V is TRBV5-5; tentatively, D is TRBD2 (7 bases). The J call may be mistaken, given a closer DNA end match to TRBJ2-7. CDR3 length equals 17 residues. Germline values: CDR1 SGHKS, CDR2 YYEKEE (reference sequence).